Presented here are 20 T cell receptor beta chains from one specimen sequenced in a study of Tregs in tolerant kidney transplant recipients. Only in-frame clones appear in the TCRdb table, and some are missing; sequencing was by immunoSEQ multiplex PCR. The profile shows around 230,000 clones, about 86% of them singletons. Sequencing used CD4+ T cells from blood. The source of these receptors is a human donor in good health.

The rearrangement joins TRBV19 to TRBJ2-5; tentatively, D is TRBD1 (5 bases). Germline values: CDR1 LNHDA, CDR2 SQIVND (reference sequence). The CDR3 consists of 16 residues. V shed 1 base and J shed 3 bases, with 15 bases lying between them. The CDR3 region is CASSIGAAWGEETQYF. CDR3 nucleotide sequence: TGTGCCAGTAGTATAGGTGCAGCGTGGGGCGAAGAGACCCAGTACTTC.

The V and J genes are TRBV18 and TRBJ2-7; 8 bases are shared with TRBD1. CDR3 length: 14 residues. Germline-derived CDR1 and CDR2 are KGHSH and LQKENI. V was pared by 5 bases and J by 8 bases, with 11 bases of the junction left unmatched. CDR3 sequence (DNA): TGTGCCAGCTCATACGGCCCACAGGGGGAACAGCAGTACTTC. Residues: CASSYGPQGEQQYF.

The chain has TRBV28 and TRBJ2-1; TRBD1 matches at 9 bases. The CDR3 has 15 residues. J lost 9 bases, V lost 6 bases, and 12 bases had no gene match. Germline V lookup: CDR1 MDHEN, CDR2 SYDVKM. The CDR3, as DNA: TGTGCCAGCAGCAGAGGGGACAGGGTAAGAGGTGAGCAGTTCTTC. Protein sequence: CASSRGDRVRGEQFF.

This CDR3 reads CAWASGVSSYNEQFF. The CDR3 DNA follows: TGTGCCTGGGCCTCTGGGGTCAGCTCCTACAATGAGCAGTTCTTC. V is TRBV30 and J is TRBJ2-1; D uncertain. Germline CDR1 is GTSNPN and CDR2 is SVGIG (reference sequence). The V and J ends lost 5 bases and 0 bases respectively, with 14 bases between them. The CDR3 has 15 residues.

This clone was detected only a few times. The V gene is TRBV28, the J gene TRBJ2-7; D remains unclear. Trimming left V 1 base short and J 6 bases short, with 16 bases between. The CDR3 is made up of 15 amino acids. Germline V gene sequence: CDR1 MDHEN, CDR2 SYDVKM. CDR3 nucleotide sequence: TGTGCCAGCAGTTTATCAAGGAGTTCGAGAAGCGAGCAGTACTTC. It is translated as CASSLSRSSRSEQYF.

The chain recombines TRBV19 with TRBJ1-2; 7 nucleotides align to TRBD1. The length of the CDR3 is 14 residues. CDR1 and CDR2 from the germline V gene are LNHDA and SQIVND (reference sequence). V lost 4 bases to trimming and J lost 4 bases; unmatched junction nucleotides: 6. The CDR3 DNA is TGTGCCAGTAGTACCGACAGGGCTAGCTATGGCTACACCTTC. Translated, it gives CASSTDRASYGYTF.

The V call is TRBV18, the J call TRBJ2-3; 9 nucleotides align to TRBD2. V shed 3 bases, J shed 1 base, and the junction held 8 bases outside the gene matches. The CDR3 runs to 17 residues. Germline V gives CDR1 KGHSH, CDR2 LQKENI. The CDR3 DNA sequence: TGTGCCAGCTCACCTTCCCGCGGGAGGGAGGGCACAGATACGCAGTATTTT. Protein sequence: CASSPSRGREGTDTQYF.

The J gene is TRBJ1-1, the V gene TRBV5-5; D is perhaps TRBD1 (6 bases). The CDR3 covers 16 residues. Between the trimmed V and J ends, which lost 2 bases and 0 bases, there was a span of 14 bases. Germline CDR1 reads SGHKS; CDR2 reads YYEKEE (reference sequence). In DNA, the CDR3 is TGTGCCAGCAGCTTAAGGCCGGGACAAATGAACACTGAAGCTTTCTTT. Its translation is CASSLRPGQMNTEAFF.

This clone was seen a single time. V gene TRBV30 combines with J gene TRBJ2-2; D is possibly TRBD2 (6 bases). V was cut by 3 bases and J by 7 bases, with 21 bases left in between. From germline, CDR1 is GTSNPN and CDR2 SVGIG (reference sequence). The CDR3 consists of 16 residues. CDR3 in DNA: TGTGCCTGGAGGGCCAAGGGGTGGGGGGAAAACGGGGAGCTGTTTTTT. It encodes CAWRAKGWGENGELFF.

The CDR3 reads CATSPRGLYTQYF. In nucleotides, the CDR3 is TGTGCCACCAGCCCCAGGGGGTTGTATACGCAGTATTTT. This chain links TRBV15 with TRBJ2-3, with TRBD1 identical over 7 bases. The CDR3 spans 13 residues. V lost 5 bases to trimming and J lost 7 bases; unmatched junction nucleotides: 6. Germline values: CDR1 LNHNV, CDR2 YYDKDF (reference sequence).

This clone was seen only once. The gene calls are TRBV5-1 and TRBJ2-1; D remains ambiguous. Looked up from germline, CDR1 is SGHRS and CDR2 is YFSETQ. V was clipped by 2 bases and J by 6 bases, with 3 bases between them. The CDR3 contains 11 residues. The CDR3 here is CASSFINEQFF. The CDR3 nucleotides are TGCGCCAGCAGCTTTATCAATGAGCAGTTCTTC.

A single count supports this clone. V gene TRBV7-9 combines with J gene TRBJ2-5; a weak D match, TRBD1 (6 bases). Germline V gene sequence: CDR1 SEHNR, CDR2 FQNEAQ (reference sequence). This CDR3 is 14 amino acids long. Trimming stripped 3 bases from V and 3 bases from J, with 11 bases between. As DNA, the CDR3 is TGTGCCAGCAGCTTCGCCGACAGGAAAGAGACCCAGTACTTC. It translates to CASSFADRKETQYF.

V usage is TRBV6-1 and J usage is TRBJ1-5; D not certain. The V gene lost 5 bases and the J gene lost 0 bases, with 11 bases spanning the gap. The CDR3 runs to 15 residues. Germline loops: CDR1 MNHNS, CDR2 SASEGT. CDR3 amino acids: CASSLTPYSNQPQHF. The CDR3 DNA reads TGTGCCAGCAGTTTGACACCGTATAGCAATCAGCCCCAGCATTTT.

Written as DNA, the CDR3 is TGTGCCAGCAGTGGGCGTCCCGGGACAGGTCTTAGGAATGAGCAGTTCTTC. Protein: CASSGRPGTGLRNEQFF. This chain uses TRBV25-1 with TRBJ2-1; 8 nucleotides line up with TRBD1. Germline-derived CDR1 and CDR2 are MGHDK and SYGVNS. CDR3 size: 17 residues. The V gene end was trimmed by 4 bases and the J gene end by 7 bases; junction bases not matched to a gene: 15.

This rearrangement joins TRBV7-8 to TRBJ2-7, with D maybe TRBD2 (6 bases). V was clipped by 4 bases and J by 6 bases, with 10 bases between them. CDR1 and CDR2 (germline): SGHVS, FQNEAQ. CDR3 length equals 12 residues. Here the CDR3 reads CASSSTRIEQYF. The CDR3 DNA sequence: TGTGCCAGCAGCTCGACTAGGATCGAGCAGTACTTC.

V gene TRBV2 combines with J gene TRBJ2-1; 7 bases line up with TRBD2. Trimming cost V 5 bases and J 9 bases; bases outside gene matches: 4. The CDR3 is 12 residues long. Germline V gives CDR1 SNHLY, CDR2 FYNNEI. The CDR3 coding sequence is TGTGCCAGCAGTTACTCTAGCGGTGAGCAGTTCTTC. The encoded protein is CASSYSSGEQFF.

The chain has TRBV30 and TRBJ1-2; possibly TRBD1 for D (5 bases). Germline CDR1 reads GTSNPN; CDR2 reads SVGIG (reference sequence). The V end lost 2 bases, the J end lost 3 bases, and 10 bases lay between the germline ends. The CDR3 loop spans 13 amino acids. DNA for the CDR3: TGTGCCTGGAGTCGACAGAGCTACTATGGCTACACCTTC. Protein product: CAWSRQSYYGYTF.

This chain uses TRBV10-1 with TRBJ2-7; no clear D gene. The CDR3 contains 12 residues. The germline CDR1 and CDR2 sequences are WNHNN and SYGVQD (reference sequence). The V and J ends lost 8 bases and 2 bases respectively, with 10 bases between them. Written as DNA, the CDR3 is TGCGCCAGCGGGCGGAGAGCCTACGAGCAGTACTTC. Translation gives CASGRRAYEQYF.

This clone was found a few times. The rearrangement uses TRBV10-3 and TRBJ1-1, with 9 bases matching TRBD1. This CDR3 is built from 14 residues. CDR1 is ENHRY and CDR2 is SYGVKD in the germline V gene. With 6 bases clipped from V and 6 bases from J, the junction kept 8 bases outside the gene matches. The CDR3 DNA reads as TGTGCCATCAGCCATACGACAGGGGGACCTGAAGCTTTCTTT. Its translation is CAISHTTGGPEAFF.

This clone was seen a handful of times. J is TRBJ1-1 and V is TRBV25-1, with D perhaps matching TRBD1 (5 bases). Germline CDR1 is MGHDK and CDR2 is SYGVNS. Trimming took 3 bases from V and 3 from J, leaving 17 bases between them. The CDR3 has 16 amino acids. The CDR3, as DNA: TGTGCCAGCAGTGACGGTGCTGGCAGGGTGGACACTGAAGCTTTCTTT. Protein: CASSDGAGRVDTEAFF.